The TCR beta chain described here comes from a study of blood T cell repertoires in COVID-19. The overall study: Sources were T cells, B-cell-depleted T cells, or PBMCs; the material itself was cDNA or gDNA.

V trimming: 0 bases; J trimming: 3 bases; junction bases outside the gene matches: 17. In germline, CDR1 is SGHVS, CDR2 FNYEAQ. The CDR3 loop spans 21 amino acids. Everyone who took part was about 18 to 90 years old, and they came from about two dozen US areas. Cohort 3 donors counted as recovered after two negative PCRs, clearance, or resolved symptoms. In the authors' methods: Amplification with reference gene primers provided the estimates of nucleated cell counts. Data came from immunoSEQ multiplex PCR; TCRdb stores just in-frame clones and leaves some out. For V, J and clone size, that table is used; D and trimming come from the DNA. In the table there are roughly 300,000 clones, 80% to 95% of which are singletons.

This sequence joins TRBV7-6 and TRBJ2-7; 13 nucleotides align to TRBD2. This TCR came from a woman in her twenties or thirties who had recovered from COVID-19. The sample was PBMCs or T cells enriched from blood (not recorded which). CDR3 in DNA: TGTGCCAGCAGCTTAGCACTGGGACTAGCGGGGCCCACCGTTAGTAACTACGAGCAGTACTTC. Encoded protein: CASSLALGLAGPTVSNYEQYF.